This T cell receptor beta chain was obtained from a study of CD8+ T cells in alopecia areata. Study-wide context: Each of the treated patients was given oral tofacitinib, 5 to 10 mg twice daily, for moderate-to-severe alopecia areata.

Study-wide points: It was lesional scalp, especially alopecia totalis/universalis, that showed higher clonality than normal scalp.

As the sequencing template, cDNA was produced by extracting RNA and reverse transcribing it. Assay: immunoSEQ multiplex PCR; the TCRdb copy retains only in-frame clones and omits some. The data show over 100,000 clones, roughly 55% seen once. This clone has a handful of counts. Its antigen is unidentified. This CDR3 region has 14 residues. Germline V gene lookup returns CDR1 SGHTS and CDR2 YDEGEE. V lost 0 bases to trimming and J lost 10 bases, with 16 bases between them. Regarding treatment: oral pan-JAK inhibitor, 5-10 mg twice daily. The TCR originated in a human donor with alopecia areata. The rearrangement joins TRBV5-8 to TRBJ2-5; D gene uncertain. This specimen was CD8+ T cells sorted from blood, taken at week 24, from a patient treated with tofacitinib. The CDR3 loop reads CASSLAEWQADQYF. As DNA, the CDR3 is TGTGCCAGCAGCTTGGCCGAGTGGCAGGCAGACCAGTACTTC.